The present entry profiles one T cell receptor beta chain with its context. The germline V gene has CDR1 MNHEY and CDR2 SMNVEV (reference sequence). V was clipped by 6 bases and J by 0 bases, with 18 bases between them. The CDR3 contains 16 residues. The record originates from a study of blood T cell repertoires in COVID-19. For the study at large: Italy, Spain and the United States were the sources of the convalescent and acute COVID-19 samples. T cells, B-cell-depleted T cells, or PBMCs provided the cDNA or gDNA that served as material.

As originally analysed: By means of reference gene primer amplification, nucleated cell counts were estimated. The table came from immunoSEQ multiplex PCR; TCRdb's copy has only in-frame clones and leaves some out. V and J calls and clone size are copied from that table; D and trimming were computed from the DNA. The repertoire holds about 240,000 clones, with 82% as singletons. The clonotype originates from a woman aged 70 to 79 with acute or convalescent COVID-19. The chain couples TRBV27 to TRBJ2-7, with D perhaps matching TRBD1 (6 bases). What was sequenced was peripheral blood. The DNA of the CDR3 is TGTGCCAGCAGCTCCCCGGACAGAGCCTTCTCCTACGAGCAGTACTTC. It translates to CASSSPDRAFSYEQYF.